What follows are 17 T cell receptor beta chains derived from one specimen sequenced in a study of tumor and adjacent non-tumor tissue in lung cancer. RNA was extracted from bulk tissue without any cell sorting. TCRbeta libraries were built with three rounds of nested PCR, modified from ARM-PCR. MiXCR, run by TCRdb on the multiplex PCR reads, gives a single entry per CDR3 protein. In the table there are about 79,000 distinct CDR3 sequences, roughly two thirds of which are singletons. Source material: lung tumor tissue. The origin of the receptors is a woman in her forties with non-small cell lung cancer.

The gene calls are TRBV11-3 and TRBJ2-3, with TRBD1 as a possible D gene (6 bases). V lost 9 bases to trimming and J lost 7 bases, with 17 bases between them. In germline, CDR1 is SGHNT, CDR2 YENEEA. The CDR3 sequence is 13 residues long. CDR3 sequence reads: CARCGGGLNTQYF. The CDR3 region has the DNA TGTGCCAGGTGTGGTGGGGGCCTGAATACGCAGTATTTT.

The V gene is TRBV19, the J gene TRBJ2-1; 8 nucleotides agree with TRBD1. The J segment lost 7 bases and the V segment lost 11 bases, leaving 22 bases of the junction unmatched. The length of the CDR3 is 17 residues. The germline gives CDR1 LNHDA, CDR2 SQIVND (reference sequence). In nucleotides, the CDR3 is TGTGCCTGTATTTCTCGGACAGGGCCTACCGGTGGGAATGAGCAGTTCTTC. Protein sequence: CACISRTGPTGGNEQFF.

As for this clonotype: A read error is possible here, since a much larger clone lies one base away. This chain links TRBV7-9 with TRBJ2-7; 7 bases are a match to TRBD1. Unmatched junction bases numbered 10, after V lost 5 bases and J lost 3 bases. This CDR3 has 15 residues. Germline assignment: CDR1 SEHNR and CDR2 FQNEAQ (reference sequence). The CDR3 protein is CASSTARGQRYEQYF. The CDR3, as DNA: TGTGCCAGCAGCACCGCCAGGGGACAGCGCTACGAGCAGTACTTC.

About this clonotype itself: It is likely a read error, because the conserved phenylalanine at the end of the CDR3 is missing. This chain joins TRBV6-2 or TRBV6-3 and TRBJ1-1; D is undetermined. The V gene lost 5 bases and the J gene lost 4 bases, with 11 bases spanning the gap. CDR1 is MNHEY, CDR2 SVGEGT, per germline. The CDR3 covers 13 residues. CDR3 DNA sequence: TGTGCCAGCAGTAGGACGGGGATCACTGAAGCTTTCTTA. The encoded protein is CASSRTGITEAFL.

This clonotype has just a few counts. The rearrangement links TRBV6-5 to TRBJ1-5; 7 nucleotides agree with TRBD1. Judging by the DNA end, TRBJ2-3 fits better; the J call may be wrong. Germline CDR1 and CDR2: MNHEY and SVGAGI. The CDR3 spans 16 residues. The DNA for the CDR3 is TGTGCCAGCAGTTCTCTTTCCCGGGACAGCAATCAGCCTCAGTATTTT. Translated: CASSSLSRDSNQPQYF.

On this clonotype: The junction and the germline gene differ at one end; a read error may be behind it. The rearrangement uses TRBV10-2 and TRBJ1-5, with D unresolved. The CDR3 is 13 residues long. Per germline, CDR1 WSHSY and CDR2 SAAADI. The CDR3 DNA follows: TGCGCCAGCAATGATCGCAGCAATCAGCCCAAGCATTTT. It codes for CASNDRSNQPKHF.

About this clonotype: One end of the junction fails to match germline, which may point to a read error. The chain links TRBV11-2 to TRBJ2-5, with D uncertain. The CDR3 is 14 amino acids. Germline V gives CDR1 SGHAT, CDR2 FQNNGV. The CDR3: CASSFIGLEETQHF. In DNA, the CDR3 is TGTGCCAGCAGCTTTATTGGGCTGGAAGAGACCCAGCACTTC.

On this clonotype itself: The conserved phenylalanine or tryptophan is not found at the CDR3 terminus, so this likely reflects a read error. The chain links TRBV11-2 to TRBJ2-5; possibly TRBD2 for D (6 bases). The CDR3 consists of 15 residues. In germline, CDR1 is SGHAT, CDR2 FQNNGV. V was trimmed by 5 bases and J by 5 bases, leaving 18 bases between them. The CDR3: CASSRSTSRWETQYS. The CDR3, as DNA: TGTGCCAGCAGCCGGTCCACTAGCAGGTGGGAGACCCAGTACTCC.

This clonotype was seen more than once but under ten times. Given a much more abundant clone one base away, this may be a read error. The genes are TRBV5-5 and TRBJ2-3; possible D gene TRBD2, 5 bases. The CDR3 runs to 14 residues. Germline values: CDR1 SGHKS, CDR2 YYEKEE (reference sequence). V was shortened by 9 bases and J by 2 bases, with 16 bases between the two germline ends. In DNA, the CDR3 is TGTGCCAACAGTTTTAGCGATCCCACAGATACGCAGTATTTT. Translated: CANSFSDPTDTQYF.

Comments on this clonotype: The conserved final phenylalanine or tryptophan is absent from the CDR3, which likely points to a read error. The chain combines TRBV6-5 with TRBJ2-2; D is possibly TRBD1 (5 bases). This CDR3 spans 12 amino acids. CDR1 and CDR2 from the germline V gene are MNHEY and SVGAGI. The ends were cut back, 8 bases at V and 8 bases at J, with 12 bases in the middle. The CDR3 reads CASFRTPGELFL. The DNA of the CDR3 is TGTGCCAGCTTTAGGACACCAGGGGAGCTGTTTCTT.

This clonotype was counted once. One end of the junction fails to match germline, which may point to a read error. V is TRBV6-5 and J is TRBJ1-1; D gene ambiguous. Germline V lookup: CDR1 MNHEY, CDR2 SVGAGI. CDR3 length: 12 amino acids. Here the CDR3 reads CASGNRGPEAYF. In DNA, the CDR3 is TGTGCCAGCGGTAACAGAGGGCCTGAAGCTTACTTT.

In the case of this clonotype: One end of the junction fails to match germline, which may point to a read error. The CDR3 DNA sequence: TGTAGCACCACAGGGGGTACTGGAGACACCATATATTTT. Protein sequence: CSTTGGTGDTIYF. V is TRBV29-1 and J is TRBJ1-3; 8 bases agree with TRBD1. CDR1 is SQVTM, CDR2 ANQGSEA, per germline. This CDR3 comprises 13 residues.

The gene calls are TRBV6-1 and TRBJ1-5, with 7 bases matching TRBD1. The V gene end was trimmed by 9 bases and the J gene end by 5 bases; junction bases not matched to a gene: 13. The CDR3 loop spans 15 amino acids. Germline V lookup: CDR1 MNHNS, CDR2 SASEGT. DNA for the CDR3: TGTGCCAGGAGCCGTGGAGGGGGCTCTGATCAGCCCCAGCATTTT. Protein sequence: CARSRGGGSDQPQHF.

The sample holds one count of this clonotype. A much larger clone differs by one base, so this may be a read error. This chain connects TRBV20-1 to TRBJ2-7; D gene unclear. V shed 3 bases and J shed 4 bases, with 7 bases lying between them. This CDR3 is 11 amino acids long. Germline loops: CDR1 DFQATT, CDR2 SNEGSKA (reference sequence). CDR3 sequence reads: CSASIRYEQYF. The CDR3 DNA reads TGCAGTGCTAGTATCAGATACGAGCAGTACTTC.

In regard to this clonotype: Sequence at one end of the junction differs from germline and may be a read error. This chain joins TRBV10-3 and TRBJ1-1, with a possible D match to TRBD1 (5 bases). This CDR3 has 15 residues. From germline, CDR1 is ENHRY and CDR2 SYGVKD. Here the CDR3 DNA reads TGTGCCATCAGTGAGTCCGGGGACGGGAGCACTCGAGCTTTCTTC. As protein: CAISESGDGSTRAFF.

As regards this clonotype: This sequence may be a read error, since a much larger clone differs from it by one base. This chain uses TRBV10-3 with TRBJ1-1; tentative D call: TRBD1 (6 bases). The germline gives CDR1 ENHRY, CDR2 SYGVKD. This CDR3 region has 15 residues. Here the CDR3 DNA reads TGTGCCACGGGAAAAGGGACAAACATGAACACTGTAGCTTTCTTT. Translation: CATGKGTNMNTVAFF.

Regarding this clonotype: It may be a read error: a sequence one base away is much more abundant. This chain connects TRBV28 to TRBJ1-2; D might be TRBD1 (6 bases). CDR1 and CDR2 (germline): MDHEN, SYDVKM. The CDR3 sequence is 15 residues long. The CDR3 is CDSSWEGHGDYGYTF. The CDR3 nucleotides read TGTGACAGCAGTTGGGAGGGACACGGAGACTATGGCTACACCTTC.